This TCR beta chain was obtained from a study of T and B cells in COVID-19 patients. Study-level information: Peripheral blood came from COVID-19 patients with active infection or after recovery.

This clonotype was counted a few times. Its specificity is unknown. Each TRB amplification used about 250-550 ng of genomic DNA from blood. The V gene's germline CDR1 is MNHEY and CDR2 SMNVEV (reference sequence). With 0 bases clipped from V and 5 bases from J, the junction kept 4 bases outside the gene matches. The CDR3 runs 15 residues. Study conclusions and caveats: Exclusive to the recovered cohort were 2,331 TCR clusters, a few dozen of them with low generation probability.

Multiplex PCR with BIOMED2 TRB-A/B primer pools amplified TRB rearrangements. Each CDR3 protein is one row after TCRdb ran MiXCR on the multiplex PCR reads. The top ten hold 3.5% to 5% of the sample, which has over 10,000 distinct CDR3 sequences, around 25% seen once. The sequence derives from a human donor who had recovered from COVID-19. The chain employs TRBV27 and TRBJ1-5; the match to TRBD1 covers 7 bases. The sample was blood. Written as DNA, the CDR3 is TGTGCCAGCAGTTTATCGGAGGGGGCCCATCAGCCCCAGCATTTT. This sequence encodes CASSLSEGAHQPQHF.